These 28 T cell receptor beta chains came from one sample sequenced in a study of blood T cell repertoires in COVID-19. Generated by immunoSEQ multiplex PCR, the TCRdb table keeps only in-frame clones and is missing some. The repertoire has about 46,000 clones, 75% to 90% of them found once; the top ten carry roughly 15%. Sequencing was carried out using peripheral blood. Receptors were obtained from a human donor in a cohort sampled during active COVID-19.

The CDR3 DNA is TGTGCCTGGGCACAGGGGTCCGGGGAGCTGTTTTTT. It encodes CAWAQGSGELFF. The chain uses TRBV30 and TRBJ2-2, with 7 bases identical to TRBD1. In germline, CDR1 is GTSNPN, CDR2 SVGIG (reference sequence). The CDR3 consists of 12 residues. Germline trimming cut 5 bases from V and 6 bases from J; bases unmatched to any gene: 3.

This chain connects TRBV7-8 to TRBJ2-7; tentative D call: TRBD1 (6 bases). The CDR3 length is 14 residues. CDR1 is SGHVS, CDR2 FQNEAQ, per germline. Trimming left V 5 bases short and J 7 bases short, with 18 bases between. The CDR3 sequence: CASSLVPGDNEQYF. DNA of the CDR3: TGTGCCAGCAGCCTCGTACCAGGGGATAATGAGCAGTACTTC.

The table lists this clone with a count of one. The J gene is TRBJ2-7, the V gene TRBV30; 12 positions match TRBD2. With 3 bases clipped from V and 2 bases from J, the junction kept 5 bases outside the gene matches. Per the germline V gene, CDR1 is GTSNPN and CDR2 is SVGIG (reference sequence). The CDR3 loop spans 15 amino acids. CDR3 region: CAWSPTSGSAYEQYF. In nucleotides, the CDR3 is TGTGCCTGGAGCCCGACTAGCGGGAGTGCCTACGAGCAGTACTTC.

The chain recombines TRBV5-1 with TRBJ2-7; 8 bases line up with TRBD2. CDR3 length equals 14 residues. Losses at the gene ends were 5 bases for V and 3 bases for J; bases not matched to a gene: 7. CDR1 and CDR2 (germline): SGHRS, YFSETQ. The CDR3 DNA reads as TGCGCCAGCAGAGCGGGACTAGGGGGCTACGAGCAGTACTTC. It translates to CASRAGLGGYEQYF.

The rearrangement uses TRBV30 and TRBJ2-7; D is uncertain. Per germline, CDR1 GTSNPN and CDR2 SVGIG (reference sequence). The CDR3 runs to 12 residues. Trimming stripped 2 bases from V and 4 bases from J, with 9 bases between. As DNA, the CDR3 is TGTGCCTGGAGTCGGTCTAGGTACGAGCAGTACTTC. Protein: CAWSRSRYEQYF.

V gene TRBV24-1 combines with J gene TRBJ2-5; D perhaps matches TRBD1 (5 bases). Looked up from germline, CDR1 is KGHDR and CDR2 is SFDVKD. The V end was cut by 6 bases, the J end by 5 bases, with 15 bases between. This CDR3 is built from 14 residues. The CDR3 sequence: CATSSSRVGETQYF. The CDR3 coding sequence is TGTGCCACCAGTAGCAGCAGGGTAGGCGAGACCCAGTACTTC.

This chain connects TRBV7-2 to TRBJ2-2; TRBD1 might be the D (5 bases). With 5 bases removed from V and 7 bases from J, the gap between germline ends came to 11 bases. CDR1 SGHTA and CDR2 FQGNSA come from the germline V gene. This CDR3 is 13 amino acids long. The CDR3 loop reads CASSPLGVGELFF. CDR3 DNA: TGTGCCAGCAGCCCGCTAGGGGTCGGGGAGCTGTTTTTT.

By share of the sample, this clone is large (0.1 to 1%). The V gene is TRBV5-1, the J gene TRBJ2-7; 8 bases agree with TRBD1. CDR1 and CDR2 (germline): SGHRS, YFSETQ. This CDR3 has 15 amino acids. The V and J ends lost 0 bases and 5 bases, in that order; junction bases with no gene match: 7. CDR3 sequence reads: CASSLGQGKVDEQYF. The CDR3 nucleotides read TGCGCCAGCAGCTTGGGACAGGGGAAGGTCGACGAGCAGTACTTC.

The chain couples TRBV7-9 to TRBJ1-5, with 10 bases fitting TRBD1. CDR3 length: 15 amino acids. V was pared by 3 bases and J by 3 bases, with 2 bases of the junction left unmatched. Per germline, CDR1 SEHNR and CDR2 FQNEAQ (reference sequence). The CDR3 nucleotides read TGTGCCAGCAGCTTCGGGACAGGGGTCAATCAGCCCCAGCATTTT. Translation: CASSFGTGVNQPQHF.

V and J are TRBV7-3 and TRBJ2-3; D gene uncertain. Trimming pared 2 bases from V and 2 bases from J, leaving 11 bases between. Germline lookup yields CDR1 SGHTA and CDR2 FQGTGA. This CDR3 spans 15 amino acids. CDR3 loop: CASSLQAYPTDTQYF. The DNA for the CDR3 is TGTGCCAGCAGCTTACAGGCCTACCCCACAGATACGCAGTATTTT. The full variable domain, rest sourced from reference TRBV7-3 and TRBJ2-3, is GAGVSQTPSNKVTEKGKYVELRCDPISGHTALYWYRQSLGQGPEFLIYFQGTGAADDSGLPNDRFFAVRPEGSVSTLKIQRTERGDSAVYLCASSLQAYPTDTQYFGPGTRLTVL.

The rearrangement joins TRBV6-2 or TRBV6-3 to TRBJ2-7, with 10 bases lining up with TRBD2. This CDR3 is built from 14 residues. The ends lost 5 bases at V and 4 bases at J; junction bases unmatched: 5. Germline-derived CDR1 and CDR2 are MNHEY and SVGEGT. The CDR3 nucleotides are TGTGCCAGCAGTACTAGCGGGGAACTTTACGAGCAGTACTTC. It encodes CASSTSGELYEQYF.

The chain links TRBV28 to TRBJ2-7; TRBD2 might be the D (5 bases). The germline CDR1 and CDR2 sequences are MDHEN and SYDVKM. Deletions cut 10 bases from V and 5 bases from J, with 21 bases between. The CDR3 sequence is 14 residues long. As DNA, the CDR3 is TGTGCCACCGCGACCTGGGAACGGGGAAACGAGCAGTACTTC. Translated, it gives CATATWERGNEQYF.

The chain employs TRBV7-3 and TRBJ2-6, with D tentatively TRBD1 (5 bases). From germline, CDR1 is SGHTA and CDR2 FQGTGA. V was pared by 5 bases and J by 0 bases, with 14 bases between. CDR3 length: 17 residues. CDR3 in amino acids: CASSPGQGSSGANVLTF. CDR3 in DNA: TGTGCCAGCAGCCCCGGGCAGGGATCCTCTGGGGCCAACGTCCTGACTTTC.

CDR3 sequence reads: CASSLDRTTGELFF. The CDR3 region has the DNA TGCGCCAGCAGCTTGGACAGGACCACCGGGGAGCTGTTTTTT. The chain combines TRBV5-1 with TRBJ2-2; D perhaps matches TRBD1 (5 bases). V was cut by 0 bases and J by 4 bases, with 7 bases left in between. CDR1 and CDR2 from the germline V gene are SGHRS and YFSETQ. This CDR3 contains 14 residues.

There are a few counts of this clone. The chain is built from TRBV14 and TRBJ1-2; a possible D gene is TRBD1 (6 bases). The CDR3 spans 13 residues. Germline-derived CDR1 and CDR2 are SGHDN and FVKESK. With 5 bases removed from V and 4 bases from J, the gap between germline ends came to 11 bases. In DNA form, the CDR3 reads TGTGCCAGCAGCACGGACAGTGTCTATGGCTACACCTTC. Its protein product is CASSTDSVYGYTF.

The V call is TRBV5-5, the J call TRBJ1-1; tentatively, D is TRBD1 (5 bases). This CDR3 contains 16 residues. The V and J ends lost 4 bases and 0 bases respectively, with 16 bases between them. The germline CDR1 and CDR2 sequences are SGHKS and YYEKEE (reference sequence). In DNA, the CDR3 is TGTGCCAGCAGCCTAGGTACGGCAGGGATGAACACTGAAGCTTTCTTT. Protein: CASSLGTAGMNTEAFF.

The sample holds a few counts of this clone. This rearrangement joins TRBV10-2 to TRBJ1-1; D is possibly TRBD1 (6 bases). This CDR3 contains 16 residues. Trimming removed 6 bases from V and 4 bases from J, with 21 bases in between. Germline CDR1 reads WSHSY; CDR2 reads SAAADI. CDR3 DNA: TGCGCCAGCAGGGGTCCTACAGGGACGAGGGGCACTGAAGCTTTCTTT. This sequence encodes CASRGPTGTRGTEAFF.

V gene TRBV7-2 combines with J gene TRBJ2-1; 8 bases align to TRBD1. V was clipped by 5 bases and J by 0 bases; unmatched bases: 6. The CDR3 spans 16 residues. CDR1 is SGHTA, CDR2 FQGNSA, per germline. The CDR3 spells CASSPPTGVSYNEQFF. CDR3 DNA sequence: TGTGCCAGCAGCCCCCCGACAGGGGTCTCCTACAATGAGCAGTTCTTC.

This chain joins TRBV19 and TRBJ2-7; the match to TRBD1 covers 8 bases. V trimming: 5 bases; J trimming: 5 bases; junction bases outside the gene matches: 5. This CDR3 contains 13 residues. Germline CDR1 and CDR2: LNHDA and SQIVND (reference sequence). CDR3 DNA: TGTGCCAGTAGTGGGACAGGAGTGGACGAGCAGTACTTC. Encoded protein: CASSGTGVDEQYF.

This clone is labeled large. This chain joins TRBV28 and TRBJ2-2, with D possibly TRBD2 on 6 matching bases. Trimming took 4 bases from V and 4 from J, leaving 10 bases between them. Germline V gene data show CDR1 as MDHEN and CDR2 as SYDVKM. CDR3 length equals 14 residues. CDR3: CASSSGASTGELFF. CDR3 sequence (DNA): TGTGCCAGCAGTTCGGGAGCGTCCACCGGGGAGCTGTTTTTT. Supplemented by reference TRBV28 and TRBJ2-2, the full variable domain reads DVKVTQSSRYLVKRTGEKVFLECVQDMDHENMFWYRQDPGLGLRLIYFSYDVKMKEKGDIPEGYSVSREKKERFSLILESASTNQTSMYLCASSSGASTGELFFGEGSRLTVL.

This clone was seen a few times. In nucleotides, the CDR3 is TGTGCCAGCAGCGTCCGGACAGGGAGGACCTACGAGCAGTACTTC. Its translation is CASSVRTGRTYEQYF. V is TRBV7-9 and J is TRBJ2-7, with TRBD1 matching 8 bases. This CDR3 spans 15 amino acids. V was pared by 5 bases and J by 2 bases, with 8 bases of the junction left unmatched. Germline V gene lookup returns CDR1 SEHNR and CDR2 FQNEAQ (reference sequence).

The chain uses TRBV27 and TRBJ2-2, with D possibly being TRBD2 (6 bases). Trimming cost V 3 bases and J 7 bases, with 24 bases left between them. Germline V gives CDR1 MNHEY, CDR2 SMNVEV (reference sequence). This CDR3 spans 18 amino acids. The CDR3 protein is CASSFFGSGGFVDGELFF. The CDR3, as DNA: TGTGCCAGCAGTTTCTTTGGTAGCGGAGGGTTTGTCGACGGGGAGCTGTTTTTT.

The gene calls are TRBV30 and TRBJ1-1; D gene uncertain. V was clipped by 4 bases and J by 1 base, with 7 bases between them. In germline, CDR1 is GTSNPN, CDR2 SVGIG (reference sequence). The CDR3 covers 12 residues. The DNA for the CDR3 is TGTGCCTGGAAGGAGGGGAACACTGAAGCTTTCTTT. It yields the protein CAWKEGNTEAFF.

This clone showed up just a few times. The chain employs TRBV10-1 and TRBJ2-3; TRBD2 aligns across 9 bases. Germline lookup yields CDR1 WNHNN and CDR2 SYGVQD (reference sequence). Germline trimming cut 3 bases from V and 4 bases from J; bases unmatched to any gene: 8. This CDR3 has 16 amino acids. DNA of the CDR3: TGCGCCAGCAGTGACCCGAAGCGGGGGGAAGCAGATACGCAGTATTTT. Its protein product is CASSDPKRGEADTQYF.

The chain has TRBV19 and TRBJ2-7, with 8 positions matching TRBD1. The CDR3 extends over 14 amino acids. Germline CDR1 LNHDA, CDR2 SQIVND (reference sequence). After removal of 7 bases from V and 2 bases from J, the junction contained 7 bases not matched to a gene. CDR3 loop: CASMRGTGPYEQYF. The CDR3 DNA sequence: TGTGCCAGTATGAGGGGGACAGGACCCTACGAGCAGTACTTC.

This clone has only one observation. The CDR3 loop is CATSDGRGRDGYTF. CDR3 in DNA: TGTGCCACCAGTGATGGCAGGGGGCGCGATGGCTACACCTTC. The chain links TRBV24-1 to TRBJ1-2, with 8 bases matching TRBD1. Germline CDR1 is KGHDR and CDR2 is SFDVKD. CDR3 length: 14 residues. V lost 3 bases to trimming and J lost 6 bases; unmatched junction nucleotides: 5.

The gene calls are TRBV6-1 and TRBJ1-1; 7 bases line up with TRBD1. The CDR3 has 14 residues. V was pared by 3 bases and J by 3 bases, with 4 bases of the junction left unmatched. From germline, CDR1 is MNHNS and CDR2 SASEGT. In DNA form, the CDR3 reads TGTGCCAGCAGTGAGACAGGGCTCTACACTGAAGCTTTCTTT. Amino acid sequence: CASSETGLYTEAFF.

The rearrangement uses TRBV28 and TRBJ2-1, with TRBD1 matching over 10 bases. Losses at the gene ends were 11 bases for V and 5 bases for J; bases not matched to a gene: 9. The CDR3 totals 14 residues. The germline CDR1 and CDR2 sequences are MDHEN and SYDVKM. The CDR3 loop reads CAGQGQGKNNEQFF. The CDR3 region has the DNA TGTGCCGGCCAGGGACAGGGGAAAAACAATGAGCAGTTCTTC.